This T cell receptor beta chain was identified during a study of response to subunit inactivated influenza vaccine. The CDR3 has 17 residues. J lost 5 bases, V lost 10 bases, and 16 bases had no gene match. Looked up from germline, CDR1 is SGHTA and CDR2 is FQGNSA. TCRdb passed the RT-PCR reads through MiXCR, listing each CDR3 protein once. The sample has approximately 500,000 distinct CDR3 sequences, roughly 25% seen once; the top ten hold approximately 3%. These data are also associated with another study on T cells expressing NK-cell markers. That work contributes: Template switching by 5'RACE with UMIs generated the TCR beta cDNA.

The sequence came from a man between 45 and 60 years old who received an inactivated influenza vaccine. The specimen was CD4+ T cells sorted from PBMCs, collected 11 to 12 days after vaccination. The rearrangement uses TRBV7-2 and TRBJ2-2; 10 bases match TRBD2. Written as DNA, the CDR3 is TGTGCCACCCATCAATGGAGCGGGGGGGTGGGGACCGGGGAGCTGTTTTTT. This encodes CATHQWSGGVGTGELFF.